The entry below describes one T cell receptor (beta chain). No antigen is known for it. Amplification used 60 Vbeta primers and 13 Jbeta primers. Data came from immunoSEQ multiplex PCR; TCRdb stores just in-frame clones and leaves some out. This sample has 130,000 to 150,000 clones, with about 76% found just once. The trim removed 2 bases at V and 4 bases at J, leaving 15 bases unmatched. The CDR3 extends over 18 amino acids. Germline lookup yields CDR1 SGHRS and CDR2 YFSETQ. This record belongs to a study of cytomegalovirus exposure and HLA in healthy donors. Regarding the study as a whole: In a later analysis, at a false discovery rate of 0.05, about 15,000 TCR beta sequences were associated with HLA alleles.

This rearrangement joins TRBV5-1 to TRBJ2-5; 9 positions match TRBD1. This receptor was identified in a man aged 18 to 35 in good health and CMV-seronegative. Input material: PBMCs. The CDR3 spells CASSLWGQGQGTAETQYF. The CDR3 DNA sequence: TGCGCCAGCAGCTTATGGGGCCAGGGACAGGGAACAGCAGAGACCCAGTACTTC. Complete variable domain (other parts from reference TRBV5-1 and TRBJ2-5): KAGVTQTPRYLIKTRGQQVTLSCSPISGHRSVSWYQQTPGQGLQFLFEYFSETQRNKGNFPGRFSGRQFSNSRSEMNVSTLELGDSALYLCASSLWGQGQGTAETQYFGPGTRLLVL.